These 20 T cell receptor beta chains were sequenced from one sample in a study of regulatory T cells in long-lasting Graves disease. Described time point: persistent/refractory GD, antithyroid drugs over 5 years with positive TRAb. The TCR library was made from RNA that had been extracted from PBMCs in TRIzol. CDR3 regions were amplified by Arm-PCR using iRepertoire HTBI primers to build TCR beta libraries. One entry per CDR3 protein, called by TCRdb with MiXCR from the multiplex PCR reads. The repertoire holds 650,000 to 700,000 distinct CDR3 sequences, with approximately 31% as singletons. The sample here was peripheral blood mononuclear cells (PBMCs), taken when the disease was refractory, from a patient treated with antithyroid drugs. Receptor source: a female donor with Graves disease.

The rearrangement links TRBV30 to TRBJ1-1; the match to TRBD1 covers 8 bases. The CDR3 is 14 residues long. Germline values: CDR1 GTSNPN, CDR2 SVGIG (reference sequence). V was clipped by 4 bases and J by 2 bases; unmatched bases: 6. The CDR3 reads CAWNLAGGNTEAFF. In DNA form, the CDR3 reads TGTGCCTGGAACTTAGCAGGGGGCAACACTGAAGCTTTCTTT. The full variable domain, with the rest looked up from reference TRBV30 and TRBJ1-1, is SQTIHQWPATLVQPVGSPLSLECTVEGTSNPNLYWYRQAAGRGLQLLFYSVGIGQISSEVPQNLSASRPQDRQFILSSKKLLLSDSGFYLCAWNLAGGNTEAFFGQGTRLTVV.

The rearrangement uses TRBV4-1 and TRBJ1-5; 7 bases fit TRBD1. The trim removed 0 bases at V and 5 bases at J, leaving 13 bases unmatched. The CDR3 is made up of 18 amino acids. CDR1 MGHRA and CDR2 YSYEKL come from the germline V gene. The CDR3 sequence: CASSQESRQGGKYQPQHF. CDR3 bases: TGCGCCAGCAGCCAAGAGTCCCGACAGGGAGGGAAGTATCAGCCCCAGCATTTT.

This clonotype came up once. The chain joins TRBV19 to TRBJ2-1, with 7 bases that match TRBD2. This CDR3 comprises 15 residues. Unmatched junction bases numbered 8, after V lost 4 bases and J lost 5 bases. From germline, CDR1 is LNHDA and CDR2 SQIVND (reference sequence). CDR3 DNA: TGTGCCAGTAGTAGCCCGGGACTACCAGACAATGAGCAGTTCTTC. Protein: CASSSPGLPDNEQFF.

This clonotype was observed a handful of times. CDR3 residues: CASSKNLLGSDYGYTF. In DNA, the CDR3 is TGTGCCAGCAGCAAAAACCTCTTGGGGTCCGACTATGGCTACACCTTC. The J gene is TRBJ1-2, the V gene TRBV12-3 or TRBV12-4; D is unclear. This CDR3 region has 16 residues. Trimming left V 6 bases short and J 3 bases short, with 20 bases between.

This CDR3 reads CASGLGVGSKNIQYF. CDR3 nucleotide sequence: TGTGCTAGTGGTTTGGGCGTGGGCAGCAAAAACATTCAGTACTTC. This chain links TRBV12-5 with TRBJ2-4; D not resolved. Germline V gene sequence: CDR1 LGHNT, CDR2 FRNRAP. Trimming pared 1 base from V and 3 bases from J, leaving 10 bases between. The CDR3 length is 15 residues.

This clonotype was detected only a few times. The junction does not match germline at one end; this may be a read error. The chain employs TRBV5-1 and TRBJ1-1; a possible D gene is TRBD1 (5 bases). The CDR3 has 14 residues. Germline V gene sequence: CDR1 SGHRS, CDR2 YFSETQ. As DNA, the CDR3 is TGTGCCAGCAGCGCGGGGACGGACTACACTGAAGCTTTCTTT. This translates into CASSAGTDYTEAFF.

This sequence joins TRBV4-1 and TRBJ1-1, with TRBD1 matching 7 bases. The CDR3 has 15 residues. Germline assignment: CDR1 MGHRA and CDR2 YSYEKL. The ends lost 3 bases at V and 4 bases at J; junction bases unmatched: 8. The CDR3 protein is CASSHQQGRSTEAFF. The DNA for the CDR3 is TGCGCCAGCAGCCATCAACAGGGGAGGAGCACTGAAGCTTTCTTT.

The J gene is TRBJ2-2, the V gene TRBV28; 11 nucleotides match TRBD2. The CDR3 extends over 16 amino acids. Looked up from germline, CDR1 is MDHEN and CDR2 is SYDVKM. J lost 6 bases, V lost 3 bases, and 6 bases had no gene match. CDR3 protein: CASSFVLAGGPGELFF. In DNA, the CDR3 is TGTGCCAGCAGTTTTGTGCTAGCGGGAGGCCCCGGGGAGCTGTTTTTT.

The table lists this clonotype with a few counts. The chain employs TRBV5-4 and TRBJ1-4; D ambiguous. Germline V gene sequence: CDR1 SGHNT, CDR2 YYREEE (reference sequence). The CDR3 covers 15 residues. Trimming cost V 1 base and J 8 bases, with 15 bases left between them. The CDR3, as DNA: TGTGCCAGCAGCTTGATTTCAGGCCAAACGGAAAAACTGTTTTTT. Residues: CASSLISGQTEKLFF.

V is TRBV15 and J is TRBJ1-1, with D hard to call. Trimming removed 0 bases at V and 1 base at J, with 9 bases between. Germline values: CDR1 LNHNV, CDR2 YYDKDF (reference sequence). CDR3 length equals 15 residues. The CDR3 nucleotides are TGTGCCACCAGCAGAGACCCCTCGGGGAACACTGAAGCTTTCTTT. This sequence encodes CATSRDPSGNTEAFF.

This clonotype was found a few times. V is TRBV5-1 and J is TRBJ1-6, with 10 nucleotides matching TRBD1. The CDR3 extends over 19 amino acids. V lost 5 bases and J lost 10; bases outside the gene matches: 21. Looked up from germline, CDR1 is SGHRS and CDR2 is YFSETQ. Written as DNA, the CDR3 is TGCGCCAGCAGAGAATCTTCAGGACGGGACAGGGGACACTGGTCACCCCTCCACTTT. Its translation is CASRESSGRDRGHWSPLHF.

This clonotype came up a few times. The chain recombines TRBV27 with TRBJ1-1, with 7 positions matching TRBD1. The CDR3 consists of 13 residues. V lost 10 bases and J lost 1; bases outside the gene matches: 6. Germline-derived CDR1 and CDR2 are MNHEY and SMNVEV (reference sequence). CDR3 sequence: CATRGVGNTEAFF. CDR3 DNA sequence: TGTGCCACCAGGGGGGTAGGGAACACTGAAGCTTTCTTT.

This clonotype appeared a few times. The CDR3 loop reads CASSVGWTSGRGNEQFF. As DNA, the CDR3 is TGTGCCAGCAGCGTAGGTTGGACTAGCGGGAGAGGGAATGAGCAGTTCTTC. J is TRBJ2-1 and V is TRBV9; 13 bases match TRBD2. From germline, CDR1 is SGDLS and CDR2 YYNGEE. V lost 0 bases to trimming and J lost 7 bases; unmatched junction nucleotides: 7. There are 17 residues in the CDR3.

In this sample, this clonotype turned up a few times. The J gene is TRBJ2-7, the V gene TRBV11-2; 8 positions match TRBD1. Germline assignment: CDR1 SGHAT and CDR2 FQNNGV. This CDR3 region has 13 residues. Trimming took 3 bases from V and 5 from J; bases not matched to a gene: 3. The CDR3 sequence is CASSLDRVDEQYF. As DNA, the CDR3 is TGTGCCAGCAGCTTGGACAGGGTCGACGAGCAGTACTTC.

The chain couples TRBV30 to TRBJ1-2; D is unclear. The germline CDR1 and CDR2 sequences are GTSNPN and SVGIG (reference sequence). V lost 4 bases and J 2 bases, leaving 14 bases between the germline ends. This CDR3 spans 14 amino acids. CDR3 protein: CAWTRPPPNYGYTF. CDR3 DNA: TGTGCCTGGACCCGGCCCCCCCCCAACTATGGCTACACCTTC.

A few counts support this clonotype. The chain has TRBV6-5 and TRBJ2-7; 9 bases agree with TRBD2. Germline CDR1 and CDR2: MNHEY and SVGAGI. CDR3 length: 17 amino acids. The V and J ends lost 2 bases and 5 bases, in that order; junction bases with no gene match: 13. CDR3: CASSYTQISGRLNEQYF. The CDR3, as DNA: TGTGCCAGCAGTTACACCCAGATAAGCGGGAGGCTCAACGAGCAGTACTTC.

The CDR3 coding sequence is TGTGCCAGCAGCTTGGTCCTAGCGGGAGCCGGGGGGCACCAAGAGACCCAGTACTTC. It yields the protein CASSLVLAGAGGHQETQYF. J is TRBJ2-5 and V is TRBV5-6; TRBD2 aligns across 10 bases. The CDR3 runs 19 residues. V lost 0 bases to trimming and J lost 0 bases; unmatched junction nucleotides: 11. The germline CDR1 and CDR2 sequences are SGHDT and YYEEEE.

This clonotype was observed many times. The chain carries TRBV7-3 and TRBJ1-2, with TRBD1 as a possible D gene (6 bases). V was trimmed by 5 bases and J by 4 bases, leaving 11 bases between them. Per the germline V gene, CDR1 is SGHTA and CDR2 is FQGTGA. The CDR3 spans 13 residues. The CDR3 nucleotides are TGTGCCAGCAGCCTGGGGGGCTCCTATGGCTACACCTTC. It encodes CASSLGGSYGYTF.

The chain combines TRBV15 with TRBJ2-2, with TRBD2 identical over 11 bases. V lost 7 bases and J lost 6; bases outside the gene matches: 7. The CDR3 spans 15 residues. Germline CDR1 reads LNHNV; CDR2 reads YYDKDF (reference sequence). The chain's CDR3 is CATTGTSGLAGELFF. The CDR3 region has the DNA TGTGCCACCACAGGGACTAGCGGCCTAGCCGGGGAGCTGTTTTTT.

This chain joins TRBV30 and TRBJ1-1, with D unclear. Germline CDR1 is GTSNPN and CDR2 is SVGIG (reference sequence). The CDR3 length is 10 residues. Here the CDR3 reads CASEGSEAFF. The CDR3 nucleotides read TGTGCTTCGGAAGGTAGTGAAGCTTTCTTT. The full variable domain, completed using reference TRBV30 and TRBJ1-1, is SQTIHQWPATLVQPVGSPLSLECTVEGTSNPNLYWYRQAAGRGLQLLFYSVGIGQISSEVPQNLSASRPQDRQFILSSKKLLLSDSGFYLCASEGSEAFFGQGTRLTVV.